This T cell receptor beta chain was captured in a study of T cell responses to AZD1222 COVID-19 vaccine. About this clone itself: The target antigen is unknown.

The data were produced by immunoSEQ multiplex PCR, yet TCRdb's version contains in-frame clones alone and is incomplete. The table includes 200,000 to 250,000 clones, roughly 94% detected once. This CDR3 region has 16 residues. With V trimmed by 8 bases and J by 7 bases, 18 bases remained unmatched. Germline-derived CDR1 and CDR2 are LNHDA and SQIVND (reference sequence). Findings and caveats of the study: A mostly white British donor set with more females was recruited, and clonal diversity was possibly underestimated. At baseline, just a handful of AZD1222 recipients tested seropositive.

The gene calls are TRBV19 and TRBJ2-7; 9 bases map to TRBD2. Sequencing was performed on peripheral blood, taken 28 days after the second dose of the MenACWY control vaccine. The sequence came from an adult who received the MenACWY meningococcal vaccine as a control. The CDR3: CASSTGTSLGAGEQYF. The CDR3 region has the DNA TGTGCCAGTTCTACCGGGACTAGCCTTGGAGCGGGGGAGCAGTACTTC.